Below are 13 T cell receptor beta chains sequenced from a single sample in a study of identical twins. MiXCR, applied by TCRdb to the 5' RACE reads, yields one record per CDR3 protein. This sample yields fewer than 900,000 distinct CDR3 sequences, of which 15% to 20% are seen a single time; over 10% belongs to the top ten. These same records also appear under a second study, on T cells expressing NK-cell markers.

The material sequenced was PBMCs. Receptors originate from a woman in her late teens or twenties in good health.

This clonotype was observed at least ten times. This rearrangement joins TRBV5-6 to TRBJ1-4; no clear D gene. V lost 0 bases, J lost 0 bases, and 3 bases lay in between. Germline-derived CDR1 and CDR2 are SGHDT and YYEEEE. This CDR3 comprises 14 residues. The CDR3: CASSLVATNEKLFF. CDR3 nucleotides: TGTGCCAGCAGCTTGGTGGCAACTAATGAAAAACTGTTTTTT.

The V gene is TRBV24-1, the J gene TRBJ2-3; the match to TRBD2 covers 7 bases. Germline-derived CDR1 and CDR2 are KGHDR and SFDVKD. This CDR3 has 13 amino acids. V shed 5 bases, J shed 6 bases, and the junction held 4 bases outside the gene matches. CDR3 loop: CATSGAGLDTQYF. Here the CDR3 DNA reads TGTGCCACCAGTGGAGCGGGGTTGGATACGCAGTATTTT.

Only a few counts were recorded for this clonotype. This chain links TRBV20-1 with TRBJ2-7; D is uncertain. Germline V gene lookup returns CDR1 DFQATT and CDR2 SNEGSKA (reference sequence). The V end lost 3 bases, the J end lost 3 bases, and 15 bases lay between the germline ends. The length of the CDR3 is 14 residues. The CDR3, as DNA: TGCAGTGCTAGTAACGGAGCTCGGGTCTACGAGCAGTACTTC. Amino acid sequence: CSASNGARVYEQYF.

This clonotype was observed a handful of times. This rearrangement joins TRBV4-1 to TRBJ2-7; D call uncertain. Trimming shortened V by 0 bases and J by 3 bases, and 6 bases separated the two germline ends. In germline, CDR1 is MGHRA, CDR2 YSYEKL. The CDR3 totals 13 residues. In DNA, the CDR3 is TGCGCCAGCAGCCAAGAAGTCTTCTACGAGCAGTACTTC. Its translation: CASSQEVFYEQYF.

The gene calls are TRBV6-6 and TRBJ2-1; 7 bases are a match to TRBD1. J gave up 4 bases and V 8 bases, and 5 bases lay outside the gene matches. The germline V gene encodes CDR1 MNHNY and CDR2 SVGAGI (reference sequence). The CDR3 totals 13 residues. The CDR3 sequence is CASYRGGYNEQFF. The CDR3 DNA reads as TGTGCCAGCTACAGGGGTGGTTACAATGAGCAGTTCTTC.

V and J are TRBV7-9 and TRBJ2-7; 8 nucleotides align to TRBD1. Unmatched junction bases numbered 11, after V lost 3 bases and J lost 1 base. Germline-derived CDR1 and CDR2 are SEHNR and FQNEAQ (reference sequence). This CDR3 is built from 17 residues. CDR3: CASSFGQGSNGSYEQYF. CDR3 DNA sequence: TGTGCCAGCAGCTTCGGACAGGGTAGCAATGGGTCCTACGAGCAGTACTTC.

The J gene is TRBJ2-3, the V gene TRBV2; D not resolved. CDR3 length: 12 residues. The V gene's germline CDR1 is SNHLY and CDR2 FYNNEI. Trimming left V 0 bases short and J 7 bases short, with 5 bases between. CDR3 region: CASSEAQYTQYF. The CDR3 DNA follows: TGTGCCAGCAGTGAAGCGCAGTATACGCAGTATTTT.

Comments on this clonotype: Since no conserved phenylalanine or tryptophan closes the CDR3, a read error is the likely cause. The chain combines TRBV7-9 with TRBJ1-2; D ambiguous. The V gene lost 0 bases and the J gene lost 6 bases, with 14 bases spanning the gap. The CDR3 is 15 residues long. CDR1 is SEHNR, CDR2 FQNEAQ, per germline (reference sequence). The CDR3 here is CASSLAGGIEHGYTS. In nucleotides, the CDR3 is TGTGCCAGCAGCTTAGCCGGCGGGATCGAGCATGGCTACACCTCC.

This clonotype was observed a few times. V is TRBV12-3 or TRBV12-4 and J is TRBJ2-1, with 12 bases aligning to TRBD2. The CDR3 sequence is 15 residues long. J lost 3 bases, V lost 6 bases, and 3 bases had no gene match. The CDR3 DNA sequence: TGTGCCAGCAGAGCGGGACTAGCGGGCTACAATGAGCAGTTCTTC. It is translated as CASRAGLAGYNEQFF.

For the CDR3, the DNA is TGCGCCAGCAGCCAAGGGGGTTCCGATGGCTACACCTTC. Translating it yields CASSQGGSDGYTF. The chain uses TRBV4-3 and TRBJ1-2; D ambiguous. The length of the CDR3 is 13 residues. Trimming stripped 1 base from V and 6 bases from J, with 9 bases between. CDR1 is LGHNA, CDR2 YSLEER, per germline.

The chain combines TRBV5-6 with TRBJ1-2; no firm D call. Per the germline V gene, CDR1 is SGHDT and CDR2 is YYEEEE. The V end was cut by 1 base, the J end by 6 bases, with 22 bases between. This CDR3 spans 17 amino acids. This CDR3 reads CASSLLRPGERRHGYTF. CDR3 DNA: TGTGCCAGCAGCTTGCTTAGGCCCGGCGAGAGAAGACATGGCTACACCTTC.

This clonotype was counted a few times. The chain has TRBV5-1 and TRBJ2-5, with D uncertain. The CDR3 extends over 15 amino acids. V was trimmed by 2 bases and J by 2 bases, leaving 13 bases between them. Germline CDR1 SGHRS, CDR2 YFSETQ. The CDR3 sequence: CASSFASGAQETQYF. CDR3 nucleotides: TGCGCCAGCAGCTTCGCGTCGGGCGCTCAAGAGACCCAGTACTTC.

This clonotype has at least ten counts. The V gene is TRBV5-6, the J gene TRBJ2-7; 8 bases fit TRBD1. The germline V gene encodes CDR1 SGHDT and CDR2 YYEEEE. Unmatched junction bases numbered 4, after V lost 5 bases and J lost 0 bases. The CDR3 is 14 residues long. Here the CDR3 DNA reads TGTGCCAGCAGACGGACAGGGCGCTCCTACGAGCAGTACTTC. Protein product: CASRRTGRSYEQYF.